What follows is one T cell receptor beta chain and its context. The sample comes from a study of blood T cell repertoires in COVID-19. Study information: T cells, B-cell-depleted T cells, or PBMCs supplied cDNA or gDNA.

The table came from immunoSEQ multiplex PCR; TCRdb's copy has only in-frame clones and leaves some out. The sample holds about 43,000 clones, around 80% seen once. Unmatched junction bases numbered 8, after V lost 6 bases and J lost 1 base. The CDR3 loop spans 15 amino acids. From germline, CDR1 is ENHRY and CDR2 SYGVKD. The sample was peripheral blood. The chain links TRBV10-3 to TRBJ2-7; 8 positions match TRBD2. The source is a woman in her fifties or sixties with acute or convalescent COVID-19. The CDR3 DNA follows: TGTGCCATCAGGGTTACTAGCGGAGCGTCCTACGAGCAGTACTTC. Residues: CAIRVTSGASYEQYF.